This T cell receptor beta chain is drawn from a study of T-cell reconstitution after alpha-beta-depleted transplantation in children (dated by TCRdb to the mid-2010s). A note on the overall study: Using TCR repertoire profiling, the study followed T-cell immune reconstitution in a quantitative way in children after TCRalphabeta/CD19-depleted allogeneic hematopoietic cell transplantation.

To prepare the library, PCR was applied. The sequencer was an Illumina HiSeq 2500. TCR libraries were prepared with molecular barcoding, using unique molecular identifiers to normalize TCRbeta repertoire quantification. TCRdb reanalyzed the raw reads on its own, using fastp at Q25 for trimming and MiXCR for clone calling, and kept in-frame beta chains. Records with the same CDR3 protein are collapsed into one entry carrying the most frequent genes and DNA. This sample has around 250,000 distinct CDR3 sequences in its table, and nearly 10% of those were observed once. The leading ten clones occupy roughly a tenth of the sample. This clonotype was recorded many times. This clone's antigen is unknown. The sample holds no much larger clone one base away, and base qualities are not on file. Clipping removes 6 bases from V and 9 bases from J, with 7 as the unmatched junction base count. CDR1 and CDR2, looked up from the germline V gene, are SQVTM and ANQGSEA. Its CDR3 holds 14 amino acids, cysteine through phenylalanine. Of all the DNA, just the CDR3 is kept, 42 bases in frame from base 1.

The sequence was collected from a human donor who donated a stem cell graft to a child with SCID. The specimen comprised PBMCs from the stem cell graft donor, sampled from the stem cell graft. The chain couples TRBV29-1 to TRBJ2-1, and 14 junction bases match TRBD2. The CDR3 protein sequence reads: CSVVTSGGAREQFF. The sequenced DNA: TGCAGCGTCGTGACTAGCGGGGGGGCGCGTGAGCAGTTCTTC.